The T cell receptor (beta chain) described here comes from a study of CD8+ T cells in alopecia areata. Whole-study results and caveats: Sharing of TCR sequences between patients (possibly for HLA-related reasons) was less clear than in mice. Lesional scalp exceeded normal scalp in clonality, especially in alopecia totalis/universalis. When scalp samples are sequenced, resident alphabeta T cells of normal skin are also captured.

The CDR3 has 14 residues. Deletions cut 5 bases from V and 5 bases from J, with 15 bases between. Germline values: CDR1 SEHNR, CDR2 FQNEAQ (reference sequence). From PBMCs, CD4+ and CD8+ T cells were sorted. Extracted RNA was reverse transcribed into cDNA, the sequencing template. Libraries were prepared by immunoSEQ multiplex PCR; TCRdb keeps only in-frame clonotypes and omits some of them. The repertoire holds around 210,000 clones, around 50% seen once, with roughly 5.3% in the top ten. Comment on this clone: The antigen is undetermined.

The source is a human donor in good health. The chain combines TRBV7-9 with TRBJ2-5, with D perhaps TRBD2 (6 bases). Sequences were obtained from CD8+ T cells sorted from blood. The CDR3 sequence is CASSPLARRETQYF. The DNA for the CDR3 is TGTGCCAGCAGCCCGCTAGCGCGGAGGGAGACCCAGTACTTC.